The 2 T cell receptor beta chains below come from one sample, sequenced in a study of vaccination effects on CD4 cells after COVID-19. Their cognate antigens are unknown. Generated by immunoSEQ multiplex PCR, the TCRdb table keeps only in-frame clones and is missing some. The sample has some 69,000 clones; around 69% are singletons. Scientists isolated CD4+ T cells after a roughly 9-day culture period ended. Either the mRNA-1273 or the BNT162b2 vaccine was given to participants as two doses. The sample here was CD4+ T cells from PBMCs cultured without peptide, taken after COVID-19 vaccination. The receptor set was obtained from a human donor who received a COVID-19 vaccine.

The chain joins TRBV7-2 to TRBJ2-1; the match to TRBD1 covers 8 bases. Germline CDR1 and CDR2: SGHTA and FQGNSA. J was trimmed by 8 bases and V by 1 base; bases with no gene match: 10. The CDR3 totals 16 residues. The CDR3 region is CASSLGPPTGGHEQFF. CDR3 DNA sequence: TGTGCCAGCAGCTTAGGCCCTCCAACAGGGGGGCATGAGCAGTTCTTC. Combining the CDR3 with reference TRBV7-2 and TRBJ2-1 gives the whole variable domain GAGVSQSPSNKVTEKGKDVELRCDPISGHTALYWYRQSLGQGLEFLIYFQGNSAPDKSGLPSDRFSAERTGGSVSTLTIQRTQQEDSAVYLCASSLGPPTGGHEQFFGPGTRLTVL.

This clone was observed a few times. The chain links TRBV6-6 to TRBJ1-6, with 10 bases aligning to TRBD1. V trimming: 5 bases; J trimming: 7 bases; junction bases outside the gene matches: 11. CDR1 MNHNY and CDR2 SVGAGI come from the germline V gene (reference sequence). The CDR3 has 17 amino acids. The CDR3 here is CASSRTGTGVANSPLHF. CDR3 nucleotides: TGTGCCAGCAGTCGGACCGGGACAGGGGTTGCGAATTCACCCCTCCACTTT.